This entry describes one T cell receptor (beta chain). Its antigen is still unknown. The data were obtained in a study of T cell repertoires in cytomegalovirus infection. Whole-study context: Both CMV infection and a matching HLA type were indicated by public TCR beta signatures.

The ends lost 5 bases at V and 0 bases at J; junction bases unmatched: 3. From germline, CDR1 is MNHEY and CDR2 SVGAGI. The CDR3 covers 15 residues. Each CDR3 protein gets one entry after TCRdb re-called the reads with MiXCR. The data hold under 850,000 distinct CDR3 sequences, with 35% to 40% observed a single time. Study observations and caveats: The ex vivo response was dominated by HLA-C-restricted CMV-specific TCR beta clonotypes. Cumulative public TCR beta family frequency identified CMV carriers with the relevant HLA.

The TCR comes from a human donor in good health (CMV status not recorded). Some clones in this sample may be carry-over from other donors' samples. The sequenced sample was PBMCs. The V gene is TRBV6-5, the J gene TRBJ2-7, with 11 bases lining up with TRBD2. The CDR3 coding sequence is TGTGCCAGCAGTGACGGACTAGCGGGCTCCTACGAGCAGTACTTC. It encodes CASSDGLAGSYEQYF.